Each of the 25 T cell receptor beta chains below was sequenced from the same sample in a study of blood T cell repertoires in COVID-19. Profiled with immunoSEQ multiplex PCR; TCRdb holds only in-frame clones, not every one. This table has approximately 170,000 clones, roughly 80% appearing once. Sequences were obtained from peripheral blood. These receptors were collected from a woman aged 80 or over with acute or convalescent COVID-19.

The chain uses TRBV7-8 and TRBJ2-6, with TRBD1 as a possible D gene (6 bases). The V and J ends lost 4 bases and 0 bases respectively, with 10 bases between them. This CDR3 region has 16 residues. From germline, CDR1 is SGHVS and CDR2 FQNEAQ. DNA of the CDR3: TGTGCCAGCAGCTCGACAGGTTACTCTGGGGCCAACGTCCTGACTTTC. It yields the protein CASSSTGYSGANVLTF.

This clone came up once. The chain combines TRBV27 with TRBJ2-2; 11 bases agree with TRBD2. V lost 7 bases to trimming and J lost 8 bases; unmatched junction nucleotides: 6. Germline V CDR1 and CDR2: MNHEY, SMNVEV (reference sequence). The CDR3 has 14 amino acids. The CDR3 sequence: CASTPLAGEGELFF. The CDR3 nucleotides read TGTGCCAGCACCCCACTAGCGGGAGAGGGGGAGCTGTTTTTT.

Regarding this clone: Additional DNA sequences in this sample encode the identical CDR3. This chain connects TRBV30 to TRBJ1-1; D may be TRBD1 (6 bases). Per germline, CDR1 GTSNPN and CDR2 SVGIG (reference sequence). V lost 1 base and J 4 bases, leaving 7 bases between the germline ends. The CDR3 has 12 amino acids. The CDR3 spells CAWSEGGTEAFF. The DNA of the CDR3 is TGTGCCTGGAGTGAAGGGGGCACTGAAGCTTTCTTT.

This CDR3 is CASRHETGIYGYTF. CDR3 sequence (DNA): TGCGCCAGCAGACACGAAACAGGGATCTATGGCTACACCTTC. V and J are TRBV5-1 and TRBJ1-2; maybe TRBD1 (6 bases). This CDR3 has 14 amino acids. The germline V gene encodes CDR1 SGHRS and CDR2 YFSETQ. Trimming stripped 5 bases from V and 4 bases from J, with 15 bases between. The full variable domain, in which reference TRBV5-1 and TRBJ1-2 provide the parts outside the CDR3, is KAGVTQTPRYLIKTRGQQVTLSCSPISGHRSVSWYQQTPGQGLQFLFEYFSETQRNKGNFPGRFSGRQFSNSRSEMNVSTLELGDSALYLCASRHETGIYGYTFGSGTRLTVV.

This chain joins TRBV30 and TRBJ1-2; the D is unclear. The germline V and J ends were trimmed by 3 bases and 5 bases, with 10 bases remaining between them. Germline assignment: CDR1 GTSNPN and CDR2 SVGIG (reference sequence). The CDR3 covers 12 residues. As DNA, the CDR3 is TGTGCCTGGAGAGGTGGGCAATATGGCTACACCTTC. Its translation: CAWRGGQYGYTF.

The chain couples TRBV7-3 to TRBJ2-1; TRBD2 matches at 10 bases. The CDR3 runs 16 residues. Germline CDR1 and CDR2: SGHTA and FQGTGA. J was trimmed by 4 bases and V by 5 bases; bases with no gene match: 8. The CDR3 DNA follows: TGTGCCAGCAGCGTTAATAGCGGGGGGCAATACAATGAGCAGTTCTTC. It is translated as CASSVNSGGQYNEQFF.

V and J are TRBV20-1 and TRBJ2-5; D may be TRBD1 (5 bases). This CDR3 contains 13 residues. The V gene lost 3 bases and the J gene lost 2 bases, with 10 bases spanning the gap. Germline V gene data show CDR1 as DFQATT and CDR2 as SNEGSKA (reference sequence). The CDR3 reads CSASVKGQETQYF. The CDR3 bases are TGCAGTGCTAGTGTCAAGGGGCAAGAGACCCAGTACTTC.

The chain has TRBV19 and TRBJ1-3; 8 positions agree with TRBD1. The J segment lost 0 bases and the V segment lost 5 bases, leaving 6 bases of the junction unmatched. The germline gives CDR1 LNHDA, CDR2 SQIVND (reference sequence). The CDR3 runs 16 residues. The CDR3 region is CASSFGTGDSGNTIYF. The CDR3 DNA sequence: TGTGCCAGTAGTTTCGGGACAGGCGACTCTGGAAACACCATATATTTT.

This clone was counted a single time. CDR3 sequence: CSVEHRGTEAFF. The CDR3 nucleotides are TGCAGCGTTGAACACAGGGGCACTGAAGCTTTCTTT. V is TRBV29-1 and J is TRBJ1-1; 7 bases are a match to TRBD1. The CDR3 totals 12 residues. Germline values: CDR1 SQVTM, CDR2 ANQGSEA. The ends lost 2 bases at V and 4 bases at J; junction bases unmatched: 1.

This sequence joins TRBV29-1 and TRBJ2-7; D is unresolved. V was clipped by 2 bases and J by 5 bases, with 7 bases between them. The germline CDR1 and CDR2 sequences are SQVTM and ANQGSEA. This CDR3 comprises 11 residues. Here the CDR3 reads CSVENSDEQYF. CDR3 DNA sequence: TGCAGCGTTGAAAATTCGGACGAGCAGTACTTC.

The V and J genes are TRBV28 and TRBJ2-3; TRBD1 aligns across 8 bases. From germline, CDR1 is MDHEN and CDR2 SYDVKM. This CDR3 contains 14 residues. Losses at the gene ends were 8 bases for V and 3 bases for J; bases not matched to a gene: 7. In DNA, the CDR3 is TGTGCCAGCCACCGACAGGGGTTAACAGATACGCAGTATTTT. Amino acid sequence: CASHRQGLTDTQYF.

CDR3 sequence reads: CASSSQDIAYEQYF. The DNA for the CDR3 is TGTGCCAGCAGTTCACAGGATATAGCTTACGAGCAGTACTTC. The V gene is TRBV27, the J gene TRBJ2-7; TRBD1 is a possible D gene (5 bases). Germline lookup yields CDR1 MNHEY and CDR2 SMNVEV (reference sequence). The CDR3 runs to 14 residues. V lost 4 bases to trimming and J lost 4 bases, with 14 bases between them.

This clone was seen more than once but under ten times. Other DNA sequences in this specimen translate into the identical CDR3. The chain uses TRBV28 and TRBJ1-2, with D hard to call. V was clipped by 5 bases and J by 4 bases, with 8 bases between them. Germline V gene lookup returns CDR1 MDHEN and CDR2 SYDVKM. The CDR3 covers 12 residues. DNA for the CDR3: TGTGCCAGCAGTCTGTCAGGCTATGGCTACACCTTC. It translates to CASSLSGYGYTF.

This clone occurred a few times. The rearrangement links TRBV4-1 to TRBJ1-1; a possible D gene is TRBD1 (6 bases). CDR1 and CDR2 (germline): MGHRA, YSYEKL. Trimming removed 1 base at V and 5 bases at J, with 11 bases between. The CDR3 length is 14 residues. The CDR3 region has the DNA TGCGCCAGCAGCCAAGTCGACAGGTCTACTGAAGCTTTCTTT. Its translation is CASSQVDRSTEAFF.

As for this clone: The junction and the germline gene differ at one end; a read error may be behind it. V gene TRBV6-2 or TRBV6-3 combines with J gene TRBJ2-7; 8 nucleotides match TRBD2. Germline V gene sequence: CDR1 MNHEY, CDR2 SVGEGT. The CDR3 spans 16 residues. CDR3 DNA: TGTGCCAGCAGTCGGGGGGGGGCGCTGGTCTCCCACGAGCAGTACTTC. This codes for CASSRGGALVSHEQYF.

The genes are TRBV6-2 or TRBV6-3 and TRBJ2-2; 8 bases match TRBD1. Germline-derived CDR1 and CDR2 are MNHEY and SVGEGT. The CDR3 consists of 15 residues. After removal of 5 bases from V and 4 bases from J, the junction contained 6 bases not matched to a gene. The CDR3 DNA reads TGTGCCAGCAGTCGGACAGGGCTGACCACCGGGGAGCTGTTTTTT. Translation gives CASSRTGLTTGELFF.

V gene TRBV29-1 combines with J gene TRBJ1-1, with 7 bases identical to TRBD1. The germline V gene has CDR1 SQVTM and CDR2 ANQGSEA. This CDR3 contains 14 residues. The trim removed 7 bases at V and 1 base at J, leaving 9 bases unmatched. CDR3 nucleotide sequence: TGCAGCGCAAACAGGGGCGGAGGGAACACTGAAGCTTTCTTT. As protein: CSANRGGGNTEAFF. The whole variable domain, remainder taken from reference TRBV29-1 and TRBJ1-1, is SAVISQKPSRDICQRGTSLTIQCQVDSQVTMMFWYRQQPGQSLTLIATANQGSEATYESGFVIDKFPISRPNLTFSTLTVSNMSPEDSSIYLCSANRGGGNTEAFFGQGTRLTVV.

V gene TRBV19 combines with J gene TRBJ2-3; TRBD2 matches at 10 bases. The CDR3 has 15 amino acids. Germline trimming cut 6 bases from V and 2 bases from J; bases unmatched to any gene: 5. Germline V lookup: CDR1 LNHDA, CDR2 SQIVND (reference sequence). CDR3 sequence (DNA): TGTGCCAGTAGCCAGACTAGCGGGTTCACAGATACGCAGTATTTT. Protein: CASSQTSGFTDTQYF.

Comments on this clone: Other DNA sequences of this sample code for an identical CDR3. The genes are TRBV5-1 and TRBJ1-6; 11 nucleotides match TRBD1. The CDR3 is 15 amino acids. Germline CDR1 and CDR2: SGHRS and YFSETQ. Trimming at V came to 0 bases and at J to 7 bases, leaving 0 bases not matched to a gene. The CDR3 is CASSLGTGGNSPLHF. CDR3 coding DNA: TGCGCCAGCAGCTTGGGGACAGGGGGCAATTCACCCCTCCACTTT.

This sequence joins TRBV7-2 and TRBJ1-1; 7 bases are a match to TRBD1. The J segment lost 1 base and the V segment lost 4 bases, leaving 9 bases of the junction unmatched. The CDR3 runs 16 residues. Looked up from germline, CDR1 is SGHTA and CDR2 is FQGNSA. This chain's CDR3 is CASSSRQGEGNTEAFF. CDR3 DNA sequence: TGTGCCAGCAGCTCTCGACAGGGTGAGGGGAACACTGAAGCTTTCTTT. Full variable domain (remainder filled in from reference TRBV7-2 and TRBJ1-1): GAGVSQSPSNKVTEKGKDVELRCDPISGHTALYWYRQSLGQGLEFLIYFQGNSAPDKSGLPSDRFSAERTGGSVSTLTIQRTQQEDSAVYLCASSSRQGEGNTEAFFGQGTRLTVV.

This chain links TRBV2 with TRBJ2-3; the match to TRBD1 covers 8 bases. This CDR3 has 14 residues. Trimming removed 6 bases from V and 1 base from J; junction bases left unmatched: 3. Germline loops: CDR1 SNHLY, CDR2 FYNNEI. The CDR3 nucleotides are TGTGCCAGCAGCTGGACAGGGCGCACAGATACGCAGTATTTT. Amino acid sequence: CASSWTGRTDTQYF. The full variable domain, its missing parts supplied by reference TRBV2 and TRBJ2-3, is EPEVTQTPSHQVTQMGQEVILRCVPISNHLYFYWYRQILGQKVEFLVSFYNNEISEKSEIFDDQFSVERPDGSNFTLKIRSTKLEDSAMYFCASSWTGRTDTQYFGPGTRLTVL.

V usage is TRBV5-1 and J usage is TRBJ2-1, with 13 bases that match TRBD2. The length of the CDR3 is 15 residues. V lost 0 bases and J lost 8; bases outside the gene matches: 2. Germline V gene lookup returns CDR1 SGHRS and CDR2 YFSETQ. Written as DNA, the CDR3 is TGCGCCAGCAGCTTGGGACTAGCGGGGGGCGATGAGCAGTTCTTC. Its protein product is CASSLGLAGGDEQFF.

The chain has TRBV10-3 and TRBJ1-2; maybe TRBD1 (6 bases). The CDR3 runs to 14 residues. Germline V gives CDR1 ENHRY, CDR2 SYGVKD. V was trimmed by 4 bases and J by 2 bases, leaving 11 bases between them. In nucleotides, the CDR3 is TGTGCCATCAGTGTTCAGGGGCTGAACTATGGCTACACCTTC. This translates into CAISVQGLNYGYTF.

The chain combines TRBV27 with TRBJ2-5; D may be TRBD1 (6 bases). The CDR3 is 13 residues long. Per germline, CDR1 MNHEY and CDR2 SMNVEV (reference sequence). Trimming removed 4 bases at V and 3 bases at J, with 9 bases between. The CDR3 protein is CASSWAGEETQYF. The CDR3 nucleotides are TGTGCCAGCAGTTGGGCAGGGGAAGAGACCCAGTACTTC.

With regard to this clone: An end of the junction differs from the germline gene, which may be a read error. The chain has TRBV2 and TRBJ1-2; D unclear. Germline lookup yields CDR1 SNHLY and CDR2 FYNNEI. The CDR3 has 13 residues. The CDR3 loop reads CASREDTNYGYTF. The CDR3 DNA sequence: TGTGCCAGCAGAGAAGACACTAACTATGGCTACACCTTC.